Listed here are 30 T cell receptor beta chains from one sample, sequenced in a study of T cells after yellow fever vaccination. TCRdb reprocessed the 5' RACE reads via MiXCR and lists one record per CDR3 protein. The repertoire holds 200,000 to 300,000 distinct CDR3 sequences, approximately 12% seen once, with approximately 0.49% in the top ten. The specimen was CD4+ T cells sorted from PBMCs, collected 45 days after the yellow fever booster vaccination. These receptors originate from a man aged 25 to 40 who received the YFV17D yellow fever vaccine.

The rearrangement joins TRBV29-1 to TRBJ2-7; 8 bases are shared with TRBD1. The V segment lost 7 bases and the J segment 5 bases; nucleotides outside the gene matches: 7. CDR1 and CDR2 from the germline V gene are SQVTM and ANQGSEA. CDR3 size: 12 residues. The CDR3 reads CSAGQGMDEQYF. The DNA for the CDR3 is TGCAGCGCCGGACAGGGCATGGACGAGCAGTACTTC.

Only a few counts were recorded for this clonotype. This sequence joins TRBV5-1 and TRBJ2-2; TRBD2 matches 9 bases. The germline CDR1 and CDR2 sequences are SGHRS and YFSETQ. Trimming removed 2 bases from V and 5 bases from J; junction bases left unmatched: 7. CDR3 length: 16 amino acids. The DNA of the CDR3 is TGCGCCAGCAGCTTTTTAGCGGGAGTGATAACCGGGGAGCTGTTTTTT. This translates into CASSFLAGVITGELFF.

This clonotype showed up just a few times. CDR3 amino acids: CASSSGGDKNIQYF. In DNA, the CDR3 is TGTGCCAGCAGTTCGGGAGGGGACAAAAACATTCAGTACTTC. The rearrangement joins TRBV28 to TRBJ2-4; 8 bases align to TRBD2. This CDR3 is 14 amino acids long. The V gene end was trimmed by 4 bases and the J gene end by 3 bases; junction bases not matched to a gene: 2. Germline CDR1 MDHEN, CDR2 SYDVKM.

This chain connects TRBV7-2 to TRBJ2-1; perhaps TRBD1 as D (6 bases). Germline CDR1 reads SGHTA; CDR2 reads FQGNSA. This CDR3 spans 16 amino acids. V lost 6 bases and J lost 3, with 18 bases in between. The CDR3 sequence: CASRGGGQFYYNEQFF. Written as DNA, the CDR3 is TGTGCCAGCAGAGGTGGGGGCCAATTTTACTACAATGAGCAGTTCTTC.

The chain joins TRBV10-3 to TRBJ2-1, with 7 bases that match TRBD1. CDR3 length: 13 amino acids. Germline values: CDR1 ENHRY, CDR2 SYGVKD. V gave up 0 bases and J gave up 8 bases; unmatched junction bases: 1. CDR3 sequence (DNA): TGTGCCATCAGTGAGTCAACAGGGGATGAGCAGTTCTTC. As protein: CAISESTGDEQFF.

J is TRBJ1-1 and V is TRBV12-3 or TRBV12-4, with D possibly TRBD1 on 6 matching bases. The CDR3 length is 15 residues. Between the trimmed V and J ends, which lost 1 base and 4 bases, there was a span of 13 bases. CDR3 DNA sequence: TGTGCCAGCAGTTTAGATGGCGGGGGCGGCACTGAAGCTTTCTTT. This sequence encodes CASSLDGGGGTEAFF.

The gene calls are TRBV19 and TRBJ2-5; perhaps TRBD1 as D (5 bases). The ends were cut back, 5 bases at V and 7 bases at J, with 20 bases in the middle. This CDR3 region has 15 residues. Germline V CDR1 and CDR2: LNHDA, SQIVND (reference sequence). For the CDR3, the DNA is TGTGCCAGTAGTTCTCCCTTGGACAATGTGGGGACCCAGTACTTC. Translated, it gives CASSSPLDNVGTQYF.

This clonotype came up a few times. The genes are TRBV20-1 and TRBJ1-4, with 9 bases identical to TRBD1. The CDR3 is 14 amino acids. Per the germline V gene, CDR1 is DFQATT and CDR2 is SNEGSKA (reference sequence). Unmatched junction bases numbered 12, after V lost 0 bases and J lost 16 bases. The CDR3 spells CSARDGTGRSRPFF. The CDR3 region has the DNA TGCAGTGCTAGAGATGGGACAGGGCGTTCCCGGCCGTTTTTT.

DNA for the CDR3: TGTGCCAGCACCCGGAGGGAGACCCAGTACTTC. Translating it yields CASTRRETQYF. The chain recombines TRBV7-2 with TRBJ2-5; D may be TRBD2 (5 bases). V was trimmed by 7 bases and J by 5 bases, leaving 8 bases between them. This CDR3 has 11 amino acids. Germline CDR1 is SGHTA and CDR2 is FQGNSA.

This clonotype occurred a few times. The J gene is TRBJ2-1, the V gene TRBV7-8, with D possibly matching TRBD2 (7 bases). This CDR3 has 14 residues. Looked up from germline, CDR1 is SGHVS and CDR2 is FQNEAQ. Between the trimmed V and J ends, which lost 2 bases and 7 bases, there was a span of 12 bases. The CDR3 loop is CASSLREGVNEQFF. DNA of the CDR3: TGTGCCAGCAGCTTAAGGGAGGGGGTAAATGAGCAGTTCTTC.

The chain combines TRBV2 with TRBJ2-1, with 12 positions matching TRBD2. Losses at the gene ends were 7 bases for V and 9 bases for J; bases not matched to a gene: 10. There are 15 residues in the CDR3. Looked up from germline, CDR1 is SNHLY and CDR2 is FYNNEI. The chain's CDR3 is CASTSLAGGSSEQFF. The CDR3 DNA reads TGTGCCAGCACTTCACTAGCGGGAGGTAGTAGTGAGCAGTTCTTC.

This clonotype was found many times. J is TRBJ2-1 and V is TRBV5-1; D uncertain. Germline CDR1 is SGHRS and CDR2 is YFSETQ. The CDR3 runs to 15 residues. With 0 bases removed from V and 4 bases from J, the gap between germline ends came to 11 bases. CDR3 nucleotide sequence: TGCGCCAGCAGCTTGGCGGATCGGGCGTACAATGAGCAGTTCTTC. Its protein is CASSLADRAYNEQFF.

This clonotype has more than one count but fewer than ten. The chain is built from TRBV6-2 or TRBV6-3 and TRBJ2-2; 8 positions agree with TRBD1. CDR3 length: 16 amino acids. CDR1 is MNHEY and CDR2 is SVGEGT in the germline V gene. The J segment lost 4 bases and the V segment lost 8 bases, leaving 12 bases of the junction unmatched. DNA of the CDR3: TGTGCCAGCCTAAGGGCGACAGGGGCGACCACCGGGGAGCTGTTTTTT. It codes for CASLRATGATTGELFF.

The table lists this clonotype with many counts. This chain uses TRBV5-6 with TRBJ1-1; possible D gene TRBD1, 6 bases. Trimming took 0 bases from V and 7 from J, leaving 13 bases between them. The CDR3 contains 14 residues. Germline V gene lookup returns CDR1 SGHDT and CDR2 YYEEEE. In DNA form, the CDR3 reads TGTGCCAGCAGCTTGGATCCCCAGGACAGTGAAGCTTTCTTT. Translated: CASSLDPQDSEAFF.

The rearrangement joins TRBV5-1 to TRBJ1-2; possible D gene TRBD1, 6 bases. The V and J ends lost 5 bases and 6 bases respectively, with 17 bases between them. Germline V gene lookup returns CDR1 SGHRS and CDR2 YFSETQ. The CDR3 contains 14 residues. The CDR3 protein is CASRRGLPGDGYTF. The CDR3 DNA follows: TGCGCCAGCAGGAGGGGACTCCCAGGGGATGGCTACACCTTC.

V is TRBV7-2 and J is TRBJ2-3; 9 bases line up with TRBD2. CDR3 length: 16 residues. CDR1 and CDR2 (germline): SGHTA, FQGNSA. With V trimmed by 4 bases and J by 9 bases, 14 bases remained unmatched. The CDR3 bases are TGTGCCAGCAGCTCATCAGCGGCAGCGGGAGGCGGGACGCAGTATTTT. Protein product: CASSSSAAAGGGTQYF.

This clonotype was found many times. The gene calls are TRBV23-1 and TRBJ2-7; 11 nucleotides line up with TRBD1. TRBV23-1 qualifies as an ORF whose function is uncertain. Trimming took 8 bases from V and 6 from J; bases not matched to a gene: 6. This CDR3 is built from 13 residues. The CDR3 sequence: CASGTGGCGEQYF. DNA for the CDR3: TGCGCCAGCGGGACAGGGGGTTGTGGCGAGCAGTACTTC.

The chain joins TRBV7-2 to TRBJ1-2, with D possibly being TRBD1 (5 bases). The CDR3 contains 13 residues. Trimming took off 2 bases at V and 8 bases at J, with 12 bases between the two ends. CDR1 SGHTA and CDR2 FQGNSA come from the germline V gene. CDR3 nucleotide sequence: TGTGCCAGCAGCTTACTCCAGGGTAGCGGCTACACCTTC. Its protein is CASSLLQGSGYTF.

The sample holds many counts of this clonotype. The chain links TRBV5-6 to TRBJ2-1, with D possibly called TRBD1 or TRBD2 (6 bases each). Germline V gene lookup returns CDR1 SGHDT and CDR2 YYEEEE. Trimming removed 1 base at V and 4 bases at J, with 12 bases between. The CDR3 is 15 residues long. The CDR3 here is CASSLRQGTYNEQFF. CDR3 in DNA: TGTGCCAGCAGCTTGCGGCAGGGGACTTACAATGAGCAGTTCTTC.

The V gene is TRBV20-1, the J gene TRBJ2-1; D tentatively fits TRBD1 or TRBD2 (5 bases each). Trimming removed 6 bases from V and 3 bases from J, with 15 bases in between. This CDR3 is built from 14 residues. Germline V gene lookup returns CDR1 DFQATT and CDR2 SNEGSKA (reference sequence). In DNA, the CDR3 is TGCAGTGCGCGCCGGGACCAGGGCTACAATGAGCAGTTCTTC. This translates into CSARRDQGYNEQFF.

This clonotype was counted a few times. The CDR3 reads CASGLINPLGLAGGENEQFF. CDR3 coding DNA: TGTGCTAGTGGTTTGATCAACCCCCTCGGACTAGCGGGAGGGGAAAATGAGCAGTTCTTC. This chain links TRBV12-5 with TRBJ2-1, with 15 bases aligning to TRBD2. The CDR3 covers 20 residues. Germline CDR1 reads LGHNT; CDR2 reads FRNRAP. V shed 2 bases and J 7 bases; nucleotides not matched to a gene: 15.

The genes are TRBV20-1 and TRBJ2-2; the D gene could be TRBD1 or TRBD2 (7 bases each). Deletions cut 3 bases from V and 6 bases from J, with 17 bases between. This CDR3 spans 15 amino acids. The germline V gene encodes CDR1 DFQATT and CDR2 SNEGSKA (reference sequence). CDR3 sequence reads: CSASQGGIRAGELFF. For the CDR3, the DNA is TGCAGTGCTAGTCAGGGGGGGATAAGGGCCGGGGAGCTGTTTTTT.

The table lists this clonotype with a few counts. This rearrangement joins TRBV10-3 to TRBJ2-4; maybe TRBD1 (6 bases). The V and J ends lost 2 bases and 6 bases respectively, with 17 bases between them. CDR1 ENHRY and CDR2 SYGVKD come from the germline V gene. The CDR3 is 16 amino acids. The CDR3 DNA follows: TGTGCCATCAGTGAGGGAAACGCACAGGGTCCAAACATTCAGTACTTC. As protein: CAISEGNAQGPNIQYF.

The chain uses TRBV7-2 and TRBJ2-5; D remains ambiguous. The CDR3 is made up of 11 amino acids. The germline gives CDR1 SGHTA, CDR2 FQGNSA. The V and J ends lost 5 bases and 5 bases respectively, with 6 bases between them. The CDR3 sequence is CASSHEETQYF. The CDR3 coding sequence is TGTGCCAGCAGCCACGAGGAGACCCAGTACTTC.

The chain uses TRBV6-2 or TRBV6-3 and TRBJ2-5; D might be TRBD1 or TRBD2, each matching 6 bases. V was shortened by 11 bases and J by 8 bases, with 24 bases between the two germline ends. Germline values: CDR1 MNHEY, CDR2 SVGEGT. This CDR3 spans 14 amino acids. The DNA for the CDR3 is TGTGCCGGCAAAACGGACAGCGGGTCGGGCACCCAGTACTTC. Translating it yields CAGKTDSGSGTQYF.

In this sample, this clonotype turned up a few times. V and J are TRBV7-2 and TRBJ2-1, with D perhaps matching TRBD2 (6 bases). The ends were cut back, 3 bases at V and 5 bases at J, with 26 bases in the middle. From germline, CDR1 is SGHTA and CDR2 FQGNSA. The CDR3 extends over 19 amino acids. DNA of the CDR3: TGTGCCAGCAGCTTTACCGGGAGATCTTGGAAAGCGGGCAACAATGAGCAGTTCTTC. Protein sequence: CASSFTGRSWKAGNNEQFF. Supplemented by reference TRBV7-2 and TRBJ2-1, the full variable domain reads GAGVSQSPSNKVTEKGKDVELRCDPISGHTALYWYRQSLGQGLEFLIYFQGNSAPDKSGLPSDRFSAERTGGSVSTLTIQRTQQEDSAVYLCASSFTGRSWKAGNNEQFFGPGTRLTVL.

The rearrangement joins TRBV20-1 to TRBJ2-3, with 7 bases fitting TRBD1. The germline CDR1 and CDR2 sequences are DFQATT and SNEGSKA (reference sequence). After removal of 5 bases from V and 0 bases from J, the junction contained 11 bases not matched to a gene. The length of the CDR3 is 16 residues. The CDR3 is CSAPRDSLLSTDTQYF. The DNA for the CDR3 is TGCAGTGCTCCTCGGGACAGTCTACTTAGCACAGATACGCAGTATTTT.

The rearrangement uses TRBV20-1 and TRBJ2-1; TRBD2 is a possible D gene (6 bases). Per the germline V gene, CDR1 is DFQATT and CDR2 is SNEGSKA (reference sequence). This CDR3 is 14 amino acids long. With 1 base removed from V and 4 bases from J, the gap between germline ends came to 11 bases. For the CDR3, the DNA is TGCAGTGCTAGAGGCTCAGCGGGTTACAATGAGCAGTTCTTC. Translating gives CSARGSAGYNEQFF.

This clonotype was picked up a small number of times. The rearrangement links TRBV10-3 to TRBJ2-1, with 7 bases fitting TRBD2. V shed 10 bases and J 9 bases; nucleotides not matched to a gene: 18. The CDR3 covers 15 residues. Germline CDR1 is ENHRY and CDR2 is SYGVKD. CDR3 bases: TGTGCCACTTCGGGGAGCGGGGAGTCTAGCGGTGAGCAGTTCTTC. As protein: CATSGSGESSGEQFF.

This clonotype was seen a handful of times. V and J are TRBV20-1 and TRBJ2-7; 12 bases are shared with TRBD2. V lost 6 bases to trimming and J lost 9 bases; unmatched junction nucleotides: 6. In germline, CDR1 is DFQATT, CDR2 SNEGSKA (reference sequence). The CDR3 spans 12 residues. The DNA of the CDR3 is TGCAGTGCGAGACTAGCGGGAGAGGGGCAGTACTTC. It yields the protein CSARLAGEGQYF.